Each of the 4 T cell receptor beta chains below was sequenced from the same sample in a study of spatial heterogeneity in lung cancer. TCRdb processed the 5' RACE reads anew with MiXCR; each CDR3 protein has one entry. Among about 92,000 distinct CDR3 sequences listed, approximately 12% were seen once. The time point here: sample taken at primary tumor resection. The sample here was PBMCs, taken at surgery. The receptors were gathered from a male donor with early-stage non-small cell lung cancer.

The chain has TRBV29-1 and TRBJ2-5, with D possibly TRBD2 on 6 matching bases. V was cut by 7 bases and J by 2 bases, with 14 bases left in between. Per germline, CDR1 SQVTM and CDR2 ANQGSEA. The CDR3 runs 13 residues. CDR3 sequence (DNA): TGCAGCGCTTCTCGGGGGTCACAAGAGACCCAGTACTTC. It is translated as CSASRGSQETQYF.

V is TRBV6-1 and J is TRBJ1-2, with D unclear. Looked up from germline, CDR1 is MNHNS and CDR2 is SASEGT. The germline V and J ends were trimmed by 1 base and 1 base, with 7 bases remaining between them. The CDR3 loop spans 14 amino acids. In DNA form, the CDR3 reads TGTGCCAGCAGTGAAGAGGAGATTAACTATGGCTACACCTTC. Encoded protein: CASSEEEINYGYTF.

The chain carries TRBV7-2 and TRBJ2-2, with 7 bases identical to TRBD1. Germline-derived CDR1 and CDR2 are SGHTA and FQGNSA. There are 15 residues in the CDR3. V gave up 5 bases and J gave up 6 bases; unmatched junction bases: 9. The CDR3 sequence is CASSTNRGGSGELFF. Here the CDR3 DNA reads TGTGCCAGCAGCACGAACAGGGGCGGATCCGGGGAGCTGTTTTTT.

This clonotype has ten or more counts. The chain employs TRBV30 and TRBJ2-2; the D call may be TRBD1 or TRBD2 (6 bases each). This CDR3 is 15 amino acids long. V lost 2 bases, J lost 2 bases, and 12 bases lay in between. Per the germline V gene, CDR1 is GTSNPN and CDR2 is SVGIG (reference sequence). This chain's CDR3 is CAWSRGPENTGELFF. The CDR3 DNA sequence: TGTGCCTGGAGTCGGGGGCCAGAAAACACCGGGGAGCTGTTTTTT. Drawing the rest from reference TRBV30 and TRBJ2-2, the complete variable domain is SQTIHQWPATLVQPVGSPLSLECTVEGTSNPNLYWYRQAAGRGLQLLFYSVGIGQISSEVPQNLSASRPQDRQFILSSKKLLLSDSGFYLCAWSRGPENTGELFFGEGSRLTVL.